The rows below give T cell receptor beta chains drawn from one sample of a study of cytomegalovirus exposure and HLA in healthy donors. Clones were sequenced by immunoSEQ multiplex PCR, and TCRdb holds only the in-frame ones, with some missing. The table includes about 150,000 clones, approximately 88% detected once. Sequencing was carried out using PBMCs. These receptors came from a man between 18 and 35 years old in good health and CMV-seropositive. Each CDR3 is given with its conserved first and last residue. Each record gives: J gene, V gene, D gene, clone size, CDR3 DNA, CDR3 protein. D genes are given only for firm matches. For some rows the clone size is stated as once, few or many, or as a class when expanded; others skip it.

>TRBJ1-1|TRBV19|-|-
TGTGCCAGTAGTACGACAGCTAACACTGAAGCTTTCTTT
CASSTTANTEAFF
>TRBJ2-3|TRBV10-3|-|-
TGTGCCATCAGTGAGGGGGCAGAGACAGATACGCAGTATTTT
CAISEGAETDTQYF
>TRBJ1-1|TRBV5-1|-|-
TGCGCCAGCAGCGCTAGGAGGAACACTGAAGCTTTCTTT
CASSARRNTEAFF
>TRBJ2-7|TRBV2|TRBD2|-
TGTGCCCGCGGGGGACGCGCGGGATCGGGAGGAGGAGAGCAGTACTTC
CARGGRAGSGGGEQYF
>TRBJ2-2|TRBV7-9|-|-
TGTGCCAGCAGTTACGGAGGGGTGAACACCGGGGAGCTGTTTTTT
CASSYGGVNTGELFF
>TRBJ2-5|TRBV7-9|TRBD2|-
TGTGCCAGCAGCTCAACTCCCCAGCCGGGAGGGGGAGAGACCCAGTACTTC
CASSSTPQPGGGETQYF
>TRBJ1-2|TRBV28|-|-
TGTGCCAGCAGTCCCCTTACAGTCGGCTACACCTTC
CASSPLTVGYTF
>TRBJ2-7|TRBV29-1|TRBD2|-
TGCAGCGTTGAATCTAGCGGGAGACACGAGCAGTACTTC
CSVESSGRHEQYF
>TRBJ2-7|TRBV5-1|TRBD2|-
TGCGCCAGCAGCTTGCTTTTAGCGGGAGGGCCGCACGAGCAGTACTTC
CASSLLLAGGPHEQYF
>TRBJ2-1|TRBV28|-|-
TGTGCCAGCAGTTTAGGAGGGGTTGCTGAGCAGTTCTTC
CASSLGGVAEQFF
>TRBJ2-1|TRBV4-1|-|-
TGCGCCAGCAGCCTCCAAGGGGCCAATGAGCAGTTCTTC
CASSLQGANEQFF
>TRBJ2-1|TRBV14|TRBD2|-
TGTGCCAGCCAGACTAGCGGGGGGTTCCTCAATGAGCAGTTCTTC
CASQTSGGFLNEQFF
>TRBJ2-1|TRBV6-6|-|-
TGTGCCAGCAGCCTCCAGGCCACCCTTTACAATGAGCAGTTCTTC
CASSLQATLYNEQFF
>TRBJ1-1|TRBV15|-|-
TGTGCCACCAGCAGAGTGGGCAGGGATAACACTGAAGCTTTCTTT
CATSRVGRDNTEAFF
>TRBJ1-1|TRBV5-1|-|-
TGCGCCAGCAGCTTCGGTGGCCGCGGGAACACTGAAGCTTTCTTT
CASSFGGRGNTEAFF
>TRBJ1-4|TRBV5-4|-|-
TGTGCCAGCAGTTCCTGGGGGGTTGGTGAAAAACTGTTTTTT
CASSSWGVGEKLFF
>TRBJ2-5|TRBV28|-|-
TGTGCCAGCAGCTTAGGCTGGGGACACCTTCAAGAGACCCAGTACTTC
CASSLGWGHLQETQYF
>TRBJ1-2|TRBV13|TRBD1|-
TGTGCCAGCAGCTTTTCGGGACAGGGCGATGGCTACACCTTC
CASSFSGQGDGYTF
>TRBJ2-7|TRBV6-1|-|-
TGTGCCAGCAGACGGGGGTACGAGCAGTACTTC
CASRRGYEQYF
>TRBJ2-7|TRBV5-1|TRBD1|-
TGCGCCAGCAGCTTGGAGGGACAGGGGTACGAGCAGTACTTC
CASSLEGQGYEQYF
>TRBJ1-2|TRBV30|-|-
TGTGCCTGGAGTTTACCGGGACAATACTATGGCTACACCTTC
CAWSLPGQYYGYTF
>TRBJ1-1|TRBV30|-|few
TGTGCCTGGAGCCAGGGACTTCAAGGGACTGAAGCTTTCTTT
CAWSQGLQGTEAFF
>TRBJ2-7|TRBV7-9|TRBD1|once
TGTGCCAGCAGCTCCTGGCAAGGGACAGGGGTCCCCTACGAGCAGTACTTC
CASSSWQGTGVPYEQYF